These 27 T cell receptor beta chains were all obtained from the same sample, sequenced in a study of blood T cell repertoires in COVID-19. Measured with immunoSEQ multiplex PCR; TCRdb has only the in-frame clones, and not every one. The sample includes over 400,000 clones, 70% to 90% of them seen just once. The material sequenced was peripheral blood. The receptor source for this set is a woman aged 45-65 years with COVID-19, enrolled during active disease.

CDR3 nucleotide sequence: TGTGCCAGCAGCTTAGGAGACAGGCCCTCCCTCTACGAGCAGTACTTC. This sequence encodes CASSLGDRPSLYEQYF. V usage is TRBV7-6 and J usage is TRBJ2-7, with D possibly TRBD1 on 6 matching bases. The CDR3 sequence is 16 residues long. Germline assignment: CDR1 SGHVS and CDR2 FNYEAQ. Trimming took off 1 base at V and 3 bases at J, with 16 bases between the two ends.

The V gene is TRBV2, the J gene TRBJ2-2, with D hard to call. The ends were cut back, 6 bases at V and 0 bases at J, with 8 bases in the middle. The CDR3 length is 14 residues. The germline CDR1 and CDR2 sequences are SNHLY and FYNNEI. The CDR3 is CASSGVANTGELFF. In DNA, the CDR3 is TGTGCCAGCAGCGGAGTTGCGAACACCGGGGAGCTGTTTTTT.

The V gene is TRBV29-1, the J gene TRBJ1-2; D is perhaps TRBD1 (5 bases). The V end was cut by 2 bases, the J end by 6 bases, with 16 bases between. The CDR3 contains 14 residues. The germline V gene encodes CDR1 SQVTM and CDR2 ANQGSEA. The CDR3 loop is CSVELQSGFNGYTF. Written as DNA, the CDR3 is TGCAGCGTTGAATTGCAGTCAGGGTTCAATGGCTACACCTTC. The full variable domain, rest sourced from reference TRBV29-1 and TRBJ1-2, is SAVISQKPSRDICQRGTSLTIQCQVDSQVTMMFWYRQQPGQSLTLIATANQGSEATYESGFVIDKFPISRPNLTFSTLTVSNMSPEDSSIYLCSVELQSGFNGYTFGSGTRLTVV.

In its sample, this clone was seen once. J is TRBJ2-3 and V is TRBV7-8; TRBD1 matches at 8 bases. The CDR3 runs to 13 residues. From germline, CDR1 is SGHVS and CDR2 FQNEAQ. V gave up 4 bases and J gave up 7 bases; unmatched junction bases: 4. The chain's CDR3 is CASSSGGAYTQYF. The CDR3 DNA follows: TGTGCCAGCAGCTCAGGGGGCGCGTATACGCAGTATTTT.

The chain combines TRBV6-1 with TRBJ2-3, with D tentatively TRBD1 (6 bases). V was pared by 2 bases and J by 4 bases, with 13 bases between. The V gene's germline CDR1 is MNHNS and CDR2 SASEGT. This CDR3 contains 15 residues. The CDR3 here is CASSERGTSPDTQYF. DNA of the CDR3: TGTGCCAGCAGTGAAAGGGGGACCTCTCCAGATACGCAGTATTTT.

The chain uses TRBV6-5 and TRBJ2-3; D remains ambiguous. V was cut by 4 bases and J by 1 base, with 12 bases left in between. CDR3 length: 15 amino acids. Germline loops: CDR1 MNHEY, CDR2 SVGAGI. This CDR3 reads CASSLGQPGTDTQYF. The CDR3 DNA is TGTGCCAGCAGTTTGGGCCAGCCTGGCACAGATACGCAGTATTTT.

The CDR3 loop is CASSHPATGMGTDTQYF. CDR3 nucleotide sequence: TGTGCCAGCAGCCATCCTGCCACAGGGATGGGCACAGATACGCAGTATTTT. The rearrangement joins TRBV9 to TRBJ2-3, with D possibly TRBD1 on 6 matching bases. The ends were cut back, 4 bases at V and 1 base at J, with 19 bases in the middle. The germline gives CDR1 SGDLS, CDR2 YYNGEE. This CDR3 spans 17 amino acids.

The chain is built from TRBV28 and TRBJ1-1; no firm D call. The germline V gene has CDR1 MDHEN and CDR2 SYDVKM. Trimming removed 6 bases at V and 4 bases at J, with 15 bases between. The CDR3 is made up of 14 amino acids. The CDR3 reads CASRPSREGTEAFF. CDR3 nucleotides: TGTGCCAGCAGGCCCTCCCGGGAAGGCACTGAAGCTTTCTTT.

J is TRBJ2-2 and V is TRBV18, with 8 bases lining up with TRBD1. Losses at the gene ends were 3 bases for V and 9 bases for J; bases not matched to a gene: 6. Germline V CDR1 and CDR2: KGHSH, LQKENI. The CDR3 length is 14 residues. This CDR3 reads CASSPRTGYWELFF. The CDR3 DNA reads TGTGCCAGCTCACCGCGGACAGGGTACTGGGAGCTGTTTTTT.

This chain joins TRBV9 and TRBJ2-7; the match to TRBD2 covers 10 bases. Germline values: CDR1 SGDLS, CDR2 YYNGEE. V lost 0 bases to trimming and J lost 3 bases; unmatched junction nucleotides: 6. The CDR3 has 16 amino acids. Written as DNA, the CDR3 is TGTGCCAGCAGCGTAGGATCTAGCGGGGGTGTCTACGAGCAGTACTTC. This sequence encodes CASSVGSSGGVYEQYF. Looking up the rest from reference TRBV9 and TRBJ2-7 gives the full variable domain: DSGVTQTPKHLITATGQRVTLRCSPRSGDLSVYWYQQSLDQGLQFLIQYYNGEERAKGNILERFSAQQFPDLHSELNLSSLELGDSALYFCASSVGSSGGVYEQYFGPGTRLTVT.

The CDR3 reads CASSLSRGGTEAFF. CDR3 nucleotide sequence: TGTGCCAGCAGTTTATCAAGGGGAGGGACTGAAGCTTTCTTT. The chain is built from TRBV27 and TRBJ1-1; D is possibly TRBD1 (5 bases). The CDR3 loop spans 14 amino acids. Trimming removed 0 bases from V and 5 bases from J, with 10 bases in between. Germline CDR1 reads MNHEY; CDR2 reads SMNVEV (reference sequence).

This chain joins TRBV28 and TRBJ1-1; perhaps TRBD1 as D (6 bases). Trimming removed 10 bases from V and 3 bases from J, with 18 bases in between. The CDR3 is made up of 14 amino acids. In germline, CDR1 is MDHEN, CDR2 SYDVKM. The CDR3 DNA reads as TGTGCCATCACGGACAGTTTTTCCGACACTGAAGCTTTCTTT. Protein: CAITDSFSDTEAFF.

The V and J genes are TRBV4-1 and TRBJ2-3, with unresolved D. The CDR3 spans 15 residues. Germline V gene sequence: CDR1 MGHRA, CDR2 YSYEKL. Trimming left V 4 bases short and J 3 bases short, with 14 bases between. The CDR3 DNA reads as TGCGCCAGCAGCCCAACCTCGATCGGGACAGATACGCAGTATTTT. Translation gives CASSPTSIGTDTQYF.

The gene calls are TRBV9 and TRBJ1-1; TRBD1 matches 9 bases. J was trimmed by 1 base and V by 4 bases; bases with no gene match: 2. The germline gives CDR1 SGDLS, CDR2 YYNGEE. The CDR3 loop spans 14 amino acids. The CDR3, as DNA: TGTGCCAGCAGCACAGGGGGCAGGAACACTGAAGCTTTCTTT. Translating it yields CASSTGGRNTEAFF. Based on the CDR3 plus reference TRBV9 and TRBJ1-1, the full variable domain is DSGVTQTPKHLITATGQRVTLRCSPRSGDLSVYWYQQSLDQGLQFLIQYYNGEERAKGNILERFSAQQFPDLHSELNLSSLELGDSALYFCASSTGGRNTEAFFGQGTRLTVV.

The rearrangement joins TRBV6-5 to TRBJ1-6, with a weak D call TRBD1 (5 bases). The CDR3 is 13 amino acids. V lost 8 bases and J 9 bases, leaving 14 bases between the germline ends. The germline CDR1 and CDR2 sequences are MNHEY and SVGAGI. CDR3 DNA: TGTGCCAGCGGGGGGGGTAAGGGTTCACCCCTCCACTTT. It specifies CASGGGKGSPLHF.

The chain employs TRBV7-9 and TRBJ2-7; a possible D gene is TRBD2 (6 bases). The V and J ends lost 3 bases and 2 bases respectively, with 14 bases between them. There are 15 residues in the CDR3. Looked up from germline, CDR1 is SEHNR and CDR2 is FQNEAQ (reference sequence). The CDR3 DNA follows: TGTGCCAGCAGCTTCGTAGGAGGGGCCGCCTACGAGCAGTACTTC. Translating it yields CASSFVGGAAYEQYF.

This clone has a handful of counts. The chain has TRBV27 and TRBJ1-5, with D possibly TRBD1 on 5 matching bases. Per germline, CDR1 MNHEY and CDR2 SMNVEV (reference sequence). CDR3 size: 14 residues. Trimming shortened V by 7 bases and J by 3 bases, and 13 bases separated the two germline ends. CDR3 amino acids: CASTHGGANQPQHF. Written as DNA, the CDR3 is TGTGCCAGCACCCACGGAGGGGCCAATCAGCCCCAGCATTTT.

V gene TRBV25-1 combines with J gene TRBJ2-2; 8 bases match TRBD2. Losses at the gene ends were 10 bases for V and 2 bases for J; bases not matched to a gene: 12. The CDR3 runs to 16 residues. Looked up from germline, CDR1 is MGHDK and CDR2 is SYGVNS. Here the CDR3 reads CATSPWRGVNTGELFF. In nucleotides, the CDR3 is TGTGCCACCTCCCCCTGGCGGGGGGTAAACACCGGGGAGCTGTTTTTT.

This chain connects TRBV2 to TRBJ2-5, with 9 bases identical to TRBD2. Germline values: CDR1 SNHLY, CDR2 FYNNEI. The CDR3 runs 17 residues. Trimming cost V 2 bases and J 5 bases; bases outside gene matches: 12. CDR3 protein: CASSEPGGLAGRETQYF. The CDR3 DNA is TGTGCCAGCAGTGAACCCGGAGGGCTAGCGGGGCGGGAGACCCAGTACTTC.

This sequence joins TRBV19 and TRBJ1-2; 9 bases fit TRBD1. Per the germline V gene, CDR1 is LNHDA and CDR2 is SQIVND (reference sequence). V dropped 3 bases and J dropped 4; count of bases not matched to a gene: 3. The CDR3 has 14 amino acids. The DNA of the CDR3 is TGTGCCAGTAGTATGAGGGACAGGGTCTATGGCTACACCTTC. Protein sequence: CASSMRDRVYGYTF.

The CDR3 loop is CASSLGTGGLREQYF. CDR3 DNA sequence: TGTGCCAGCAGCCTCGGGACAGGGGGACTACGCGAGCAGTACTTC. The J gene is TRBJ2-7, the V gene TRBV2, with 11 bases that match TRBD1. J was trimmed by 6 bases and V by 6 bases; bases with no gene match: 10. CDR3 size: 15 residues. Germline CDR1 is SNHLY and CDR2 is FYNNEI.

This clone was seen only a few times. V and J are TRBV29-1 and TRBJ2-7; 8 nucleotides line up with TRBD1. Trimming took 6 bases from V and 7 from J; bases not matched to a gene: 14. The CDR3 has 14 amino acids. In germline, CDR1 is SQVTM, CDR2 ANQGSEA. Here the CDR3 reads CSVSTSGQGMEQYF. Written as DNA, the CDR3 is TGCAGCGTCTCCACTTCTGGACAGGGCATGGAGCAGTACTTC.

This clone was observed once. The chain carries TRBV18 and TRBJ2-1, with TRBD1 matching 7 bases. The CDR3 covers 14 residues. V trimming: 3 bases; J trimming: 9 bases; junction bases outside the gene matches: 8. Germline loops: CDR1 KGHSH, CDR2 LQKENI. CDR3 protein: CASSPEQGSGEQFF. The CDR3 DNA follows: TGTGCCAGCTCACCTGAACAGGGGTCGGGTGAGCAGTTCTTC.

This chain connects TRBV6-5 to TRBJ2-3, with TRBD2 matching over 12 bases. Per the germline V gene, CDR1 is MNHEY and CDR2 is SVGAGI. J gave up 4 bases and V 4 bases, and 6 bases lay outside the gene matches. The CDR3 spans 16 residues. The CDR3 nucleotides are TGTGCCAGCAGTTTCATGGGACTAGCGGGCGCAGATACGCAGTATTTT. Translated: CASSFMGLAGADTQYF.

The J gene is TRBJ1-1, the V gene TRBV2, with a possible D match to TRBD1 (5 bases). The CDR3 has 14 residues. Germline CDR1 is SNHLY and CDR2 is FYNNEI. V was cut by 6 bases and J by 0 bases, with 11 bases left in between. CDR3 bases: TGTGCCAGCAGGCGGACATTTATGAACACTGAAGCTTTCTTT. Its translation: CASRRTFMNTEAFF. Based on the CDR3 plus reference TRBV2 and TRBJ1-1, the full variable domain is EPEVTQTPSHQVTQMGQEVILRCVPISNHLYFYWYRQILGQKVEFLVSFYNNEISEKSEIFDDQFSVERPDGSNFTLKIRSTKLEDSAMYFCASRRTFMNTEAFFGQGTRLTVV.

This clone was recorded once. This chain joins TRBV5-1 and TRBJ2-5; 8 bases agree with TRBD1. Germline V gene data show CDR1 as SGHRS and CDR2 as YFSETQ. J was trimmed by 5 bases and V by 0 bases; bases with no gene match: 9. There are 16 residues in the CDR3. In DNA form, the CDR3 reads TGCGCCAGCAGCTTGGAGCCAGGGGGCTTAGGGGAGACCCAGTACTTC. This translates into CASSLEPGGLGETQYF.

This chain connects TRBV19 to TRBJ1-3; D is perhaps TRBD1 (6 bases). The germline gives CDR1 LNHDA, CDR2 SQIVND (reference sequence). CDR3 length: 16 residues. V was pared by 4 bases and J by 0 bases, with 13 bases between. The CDR3: CASSTGQLYSGNTIYF. The CDR3, as DNA: TGTGCCAGTAGTACAGGACAGCTCTACTCTGGAAACACCATATATTTT. Supplemented by reference TRBV19 and TRBJ1-3, the full variable domain reads DGGITQSPKYLFRKEGQNVTLSCEQNLNHDAMYWYRQDPGQGLRLIYYSQIVNDFQKGDIAEGYSVSREKKESFPLTVTSAQKNPTAFYLCASSTGQLYSGNTIYFGEGSWLTVV.